The clone carrying this T cell receptor (beta chain) was counted ten times or more. The data belong to a study of neurological immune-mediated disorders. From the 5' RACE reads, TCRdb called clonotypes with MiXCR, one entry per CDR3 protein. Among tens of thousands of distinct CDR3 sequences, roughly 2.6% were seen once, and the ten largest hold around 1.1%. V gave up 0 bases and J gave up 8 bases, with 11 bases separating them. Germline loops: CDR1 DFQATT, CDR2 SNEGSKA (reference sequence). This CDR3 contains 14 residues. This clonotype was sampled from a woman aged 30 to 39 with multiple sclerosis. Material: PBMCs. The chain couples TRBV20-1 to TRBJ1-6; D possibly corresponds to TRBD1 (5 bases). Here the CDR3 reads CSARDGREYSPLHF. CDR3 coding DNA: TGCAGTGCTAGAGATGGCAGGGAATATTCACCCCTCCACTTT.